Sequencing of this T cell receptor beta chain was carried out in a study of regulatory T cells in long-lasting Graves disease. The CDR3 has 19 amino acids. Germline V lookup: CDR1 SEHNR, CDR2 FQNEAQ (reference sequence). Time point here: newly diagnosed GD, antithyroid drugs for less than 3 months. PBMCs were the source of the RNA used for TCR sequencing. Comment on this clonotype: Antigen unknown. Given a much more abundant clone one base away, this may be a read error.

Assembly of TCR beta libraries relied on iRepertoire HTBI primers together with Arm-PCR of CDR3 regions. Using its own MiXCR run on the multiplex PCR reads, TCRdb lists one record per CDR3 protein. The sample consists of around 450,000 distinct CDR3 sequences, 15% of them appearing once. Study results and caveats: It was peripheral blood alone, not thyroid tissue, that was studied.

This sample was shared with a second study, whose subject was T cells in Graves' hyperthyroidism and ophthalmopathy. That work adds: Orbital computed tomography and thyroid ultrasound, together with serum TRAb and thyroxine and clinical symptoms, were used for diagnoses. Ophthalmopathy and stable hyperthyroidism were separated by a 13 V-J model.

The V and J genes are TRBV7-9 and TRBJ2-1; D is possibly TRBD2 (6 bases). This TCR was recovered from a middle-aged woman with Graves disease. The sequencing used peripheral blood mononuclear cells (PBMCs), collected at new diagnosis, from a patient treated with antithyroid drugs. CDR3 nucleotide sequence: TGTGCCAGCAGCGTTACTAGCCTAGTCGTACCAAGCTCCTGCAATGAGCAGTTCTTC. It is translated as CASSVTSLVVPSSCNEQFF. Based on the CDR3 plus reference TRBV7-9 and TRBJ2-1, the full variable domain is DTGVSQNPRHKITKRGQNVTFRCDPISEHNRLYWYRQTLGQGPEFLTYFQNEAQLEKSRLLSDRFSAERPKGSFSTLEIQRTEQGDSAMYLCASSVTSLVVPSSCNEQFFGPGTRLTVL.